This TCR beta chain comes out of a study of brain T cells in children with intractable seizures. Findings and limits, study-wide: HCMV serostatus was not known, and viral specificity came from CDR3 similarity only. Absence of clones before surgery may stem from lower sequencing depth.

The CDR3 length is 14 residues. The V and J ends lost 0 bases and 7 bases respectively, with 12 bases between them. Germline CDR1 LGHDT, CDR2 YNNKEL (reference sequence). TCRdb's table, derived via immunoSEQ multiplex PCR, lists solely in-frame clones and lacks some. This table holds 340,000 or so clones, about 93% found once. Time point defined: blood from clinic visit 5 months post-surgery; TSC patient then seizure free. Surgery cases with the highest brain T cell transcript signatures were chosen for sequencing. At least one anti-epileptic drug was given before surgery. About this clone: Its antigen is undetermined.

This TCR was sampled from a boy under two years old with tuberous sclerosis and intractable seizures. The chain links TRBV3-1 (or the pseudogene TRBV3-2) to TRBJ1-1, with D perhaps TRBD1 (5 bases). The sequences come from peripheral blood, collected roughly 5 months after surgery. The CDR3: CASSQDPGQDEAFF. The CDR3 DNA reads as TGTGCCAGCAGCCAAGATCCCGGACAAGATGAAGCTTTCTTT.